This T cell receptor (beta chain) is drawn from a study of T cells in localized non-small cell lung cancer. Findings and caveats of the study: There were a median 57 of the top 100 tumor clones appearing in adjacent lung.

Libraries were prepared by immunoSEQ multiplex PCR; TCRdb keeps only in-frame clonotypes and omits some of them. This sample has 45,000 to 60,000 clones; 86% occur once, and the top ten carry about 2.3%. V lost 2 bases to trimming and J lost 1 base; unmatched junction nucleotides: 4. Germline-derived CDR1 and CDR2 are SGHKS and YYEKEE (reference sequence). This CDR3 contains 16 residues. A note on this clone: Its target is not known.

The sequence was obtained from a man aged 35 to 69 with stage II lung adenocarcinoma. The sequenced sample was PBMCs, obtained before any cancer treatment. The chain joins TRBV5-5 to TRBJ2-2, with 8 bases lining up with TRBD2. The CDR3 nucleotides read TGTGCCAGCAGCTTTACGGGGACTAGGAACACCGGGGAGCTGTTTTTT. Translating gives CASSFTGTRNTGELFF.